One T cell receptor beta chain is described in this entry. Its antigen is unidentified. V gave up 4 bases and J gave up 4 bases, with 18 bases separating them. Germline V lookup: CDR1 SQVTM, CDR2 ANQGSEA. The CDR3 sequence is 15 residues long. This record belongs to a study of blood T cells in healthy people across ages. Overall study findings and caveats: Researchers said unsorted PBMCs prevented a conclusive naive versus antigen-experienced comparison. Estimated diversity across one million T cells was deemed an underestimate.

The people who gave samples were healthy Caucasians from Russia, aged roughly 6 to 90. Through a sample-barcoded 5' primer and a J-beta primer mix, a second PCR was run for roughly 7 to 11 cycles. Each cDNA molecule received a tag from a template-switch adaptor that had 12 random nucleotides. TCRdb re-called the 5' RACE reads through MiXCR, storing one row per CDR3 protein. The sample records 800,000 to 900,000 distinct CDR3 sequences, approximately 67% being singletons. This receptor was identified in a man aged 25-40 years in good health. The J gene is TRBJ2-3, the V gene TRBV29-1, with a weak D call TRBD2 (6 bases). What was sequenced was blood. This CDR3 reads CSVVEEGKGADTQYF. CDR3 bases: TGCAGCGTTGTGGAGGAGGGGAAGGGTGCAGATACGCAGTATTTT.